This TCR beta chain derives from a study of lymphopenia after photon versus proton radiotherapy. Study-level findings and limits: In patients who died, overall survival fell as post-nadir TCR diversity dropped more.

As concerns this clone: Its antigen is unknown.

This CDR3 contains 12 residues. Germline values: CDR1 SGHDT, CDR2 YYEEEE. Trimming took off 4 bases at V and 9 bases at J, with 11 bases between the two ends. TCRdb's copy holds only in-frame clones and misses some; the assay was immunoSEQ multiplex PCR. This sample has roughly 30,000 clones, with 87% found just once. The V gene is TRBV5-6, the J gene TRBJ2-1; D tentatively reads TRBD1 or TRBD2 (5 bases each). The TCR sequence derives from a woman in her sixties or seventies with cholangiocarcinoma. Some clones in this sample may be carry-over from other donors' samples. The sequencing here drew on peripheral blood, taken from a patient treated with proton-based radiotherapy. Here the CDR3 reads CASSRERGEQFF. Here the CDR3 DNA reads TGTGCCAGCAGCCGAGAGAGGGGTGAGCAGTTCTTC.